This T cell receptor (beta chain) comes out of a study of control samples from healthy donors and cancer patients. V was pared by 0 bases and J by 0 bases, with 12 bases between. The CDR3 covers 16 residues. Germline lookup yields CDR1 SGHRS and CDR2 YFSETQ. TCRdb's table, derived via immunoSEQ multiplex PCR, lists solely in-frame clones and lacks some. There are roughly 170,000 clones in the sample; 75% to 95% occur only once, and around 2% lies in the top ten. This receptor was obtained from a woman aged 40 to 50 in good health. Sequencing used blood. The genes are TRBV5-1 and TRBJ1-1, with TRBD1 as a possible D gene (5 bases). For the CDR3, the DNA is TGCGCCAGCAGCTTGGAACCAGGGAAAATGAACACTGAAGCTTTCTTT. It is translated as CASSLEPGKMNTEAFF.